The 3 T cell receptor beta chains listed next were all sequenced from one sample in a study of shared clonotypes between healthy human individuals. TCRdb's table, derived via immunoSEQ multiplex PCR, lists solely in-frame clones and lacks some. Of approximately 95,000 clones listed, 67% are singletons. Sequenced: memory CD8+ T cells sorted from blood. Regarding subset: CD45RO+ cells pooled with CCR7-negative TemRA cells. These receptors all stem from a man under 40 in good health.

This clone was observed a handful of times. This chain links TRBV11-3 with TRBJ2-5; 10 bases are a match to TRBD2. CDR1 and CDR2 from the germline V gene are SGHNT and YENEEA. Trimming cost V 2 bases and J 5 bases; bases outside gene matches: 8. The CDR3 length is 16 residues. CDR3 in DNA: TGTGCCAGCAGCTTACGCTCTAGCGGGAGTGTGGAGACCCAGTACTTC. Protein: CASSLRSSGSVETQYF.

The genes are TRBV9 and TRBJ1-1, with D possibly TRBD1 on 6 matching bases. The CDR3 contains 15 residues. V gave up 0 bases and J gave up 7 bases, with 16 bases separating them. Looked up from germline, CDR1 is SGDLS and CDR2 is YYNGEE. CDR3 coding DNA: TGTGCCAGCAGCGTAGATTTCCAGGGGTGGGGTGAAGCTTTCTTT. Protein product: CASSVDFQGWGEAFF.

In its sample, this clone was seen a few times. The sample holds other DNA sequences that translate to the same CDR3. The chain carries TRBV6-5 and TRBJ2-1; no reliable D call. The CDR3 is 13 residues long. The germline V gene has CDR1 MNHEY and CDR2 SVGAGI. With 2 bases removed from V and 3 bases from J, the gap between germline ends came to 5 bases. This chain's CDR3 is CASSYGNYNEQFF. In DNA form, the CDR3 reads TGTGCCAGCAGTTACGGTAACTACAATGAGCAGTTCTTC.